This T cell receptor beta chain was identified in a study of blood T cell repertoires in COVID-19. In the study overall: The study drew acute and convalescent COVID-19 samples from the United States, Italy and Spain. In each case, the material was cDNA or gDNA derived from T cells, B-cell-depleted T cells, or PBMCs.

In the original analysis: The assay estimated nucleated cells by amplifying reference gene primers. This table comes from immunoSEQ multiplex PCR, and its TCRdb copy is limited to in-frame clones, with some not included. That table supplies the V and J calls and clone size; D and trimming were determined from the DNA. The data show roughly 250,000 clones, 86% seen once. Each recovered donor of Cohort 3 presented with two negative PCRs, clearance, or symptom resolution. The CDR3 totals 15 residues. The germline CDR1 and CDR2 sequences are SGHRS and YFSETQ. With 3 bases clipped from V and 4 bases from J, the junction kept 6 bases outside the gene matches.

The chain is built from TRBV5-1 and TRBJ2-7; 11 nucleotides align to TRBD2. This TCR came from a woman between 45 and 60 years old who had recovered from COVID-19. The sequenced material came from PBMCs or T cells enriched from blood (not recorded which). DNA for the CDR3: TGCGCCAGCAGCTGGCTAGCGGGAGGCCCATACGAGCAGTACTTC. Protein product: CASSWLAGGPYEQYF. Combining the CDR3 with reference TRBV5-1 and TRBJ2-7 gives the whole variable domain KAGVTQTPRYLIKTRGQQVTLSCSPISGHRSVSWYQQTPGQGLQFLFEYFSETQRNKGNFPGRFSGRQFSNSRSEMNVSTLELGDSALYLCASSWLAGGPYEQYFGPGTRLTVT.